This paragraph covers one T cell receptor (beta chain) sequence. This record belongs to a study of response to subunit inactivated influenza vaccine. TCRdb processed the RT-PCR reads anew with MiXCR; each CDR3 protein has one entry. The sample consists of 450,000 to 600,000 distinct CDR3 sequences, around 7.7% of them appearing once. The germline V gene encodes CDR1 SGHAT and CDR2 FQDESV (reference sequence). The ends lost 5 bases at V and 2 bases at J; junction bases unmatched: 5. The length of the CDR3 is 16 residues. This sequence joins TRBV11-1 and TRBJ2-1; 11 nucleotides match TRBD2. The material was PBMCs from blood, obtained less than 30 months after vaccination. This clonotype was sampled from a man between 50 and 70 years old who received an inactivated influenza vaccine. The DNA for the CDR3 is TGTGCCAGCAGCGCGCGACTAGCGGGAACCTACAATGAGCAGTTCTTC. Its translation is CASSARLAGTYNEQFF.